Sequencing of this T cell receptor (beta chain) was carried out in a study of blood T cell repertoires in COVID-19. Trimming pared 3 bases from V and 1 base from J, leaving 7 bases between. The germline V gene has CDR1 LGHDT and CDR2 YNNKEL (reference sequence). CDR3 length: 15 residues. Some clones are missing from TCRdb's copy, which holds only in-frame ones; the method was immunoSEQ multiplex PCR. Of about 33,000 clones listed, roughly nine tenths are singletons. Sequences were obtained from peripheral blood. This clonotype was sampled from a human donor with active COVID-19. The donor label of this sample is uncertain. The chain links TRBV3-1 (or the pseudogene TRBV3-2) to TRBJ2-6; the D gene is possibly TRBD2 (6 bases). The CDR3 nucleotides read TGTGCCAGCAGCCAGGAGGGTTCTGGGGCCAACGTCCTGACTTTC. This encodes CASSQEGSGANVLTF.